A selection of T cell receptor beta chains follows, all from one sample in a study of control samples from healthy donors and cancer patients. Using immunoSEQ multiplex PCR, the repertoire was profiled, and TCRdb retains in-frame clones only, with some absent. The repertoire holds around 140,000 clones, with over 80% as singletons. Material for sequencing was blood. The receptors were gathered from a woman between 50 and 59 years old in good health. The conserved cysteine and the conserved F or W are not part of the CDR3 here. D genes are given only for firm matches.

D gene | J gene | V gene | CDR3 protein
TRBD1 | TRBJ1-1 | TRBV11-2 | ASSLQGGLNTEAF
- | TRBJ2-2 | TRBV3-1/TRBV3-2 | ASSGTRKDDTGELF
- | TRBJ1-5 | TRBV6-5 | AGTEDRSSNQPQH
- | TRBJ1-6 | TRBV6-5 | ASSEGLGSPLH
TRBD2 | TRBJ2-5 | TRBV9 | ASSSGPETGTSDRYQETQY
- | TRBJ1-1 | TRBV2 | ASTAGGAGVSAEAF
TRBD2 | TRBJ2-7 | TRBV3-1/TRBV3-2 | ASTSSGGPYEQY
- | TRBJ2-6 | TRBV28 | ASGSLYSGANVLT
- | TRBJ1-6 | TRBV28 | ASSPRIYNSPLH
- | TRBJ2-7 | TRBV11-2 | ASSLVDSPGAEQY
- | TRBJ1-3 | TRBV5-8 | ASSLKTGNTIY
TRBD2 | TRBJ2-1 | TRBV11-2 | ASSLRGLARGHEQF
TRBD1 | TRBJ1-1 | TRBV6-5 | ASRRTGDTEAF
- | TRBJ1-1 | TRBV25-1 | ASSELRGRNTEAF
- | TRBJ1-2 | TRBV24-1 | ATSDTGRGYT
- | TRBJ1-1 | TRBV6-5 | ASSYVGRAF
- | TRBJ2-1 | TRBV13 | ASSLGRNYNEQF
TRBD2 | TRBJ2-5 | TRBV5-1 | ASSLGGRGEETQY
TRBD1 | TRBJ2-7 | TRBV28 | ASRTGEATYEQY
- | TRBJ1-2 | TRBV7-9 | ASGRGAPYGYT
- | TRBJ1-5 | TRBV27 | ASSLGRGGGQPQH
TRBD1 | TRBJ1-3 | TRBV12-3/TRBV12-4 | ASSWDSGNTIY
TRBD1 | TRBJ1-5 | TRBV2 | ASSLQGAINQPQH
TRBD2 | TRBJ2-1 | TRBV7-8 | ASSLSGRADEQF
TRBD1 | TRBJ1-3 | TRBV4-1 | ASSQPGRRTGSGNTIY
- | TRBJ1-6 | TRBV11-2 | ASSLGSGWSPLH
TRBD1 | TRBJ2-1 | TRBV29-1 | SVGQGSEQF
TRBD1 | TRBJ2-7 | TRBV5-4 | ASTNRDSYEQY
- | TRBJ1-1 | TRBV13 | ASSLPGQMNTEAF
- | TRBJ1-1 | TRBV6-1 | ASSEIGGNTEAF
- | TRBJ1-1 | TRBV7-9 | ASSPLVNTEAF
- | TRBJ1-2 | TRBV5-6 | ASSLAGLYGYT
TRBD1 | TRBJ1-6 | TRBV5-4 | ASSPTTGFNSPLH
TRBD1 | TRBJ1-1 | TRBV2 | ASSERGVGRGDTEAF
- | TRBJ1-1 | TRBV9 | ASSPRTANTEAF
- | TRBJ2-4 | TRBV4-1 | ASSQKLAEAKNIQY
TRBD2 | TRBJ2-3 | TRBV4-2 | ASSQEFWTSGIADTQY
- | TRBJ2-7 | TRBV11-2 | ASSSRGTYEQY
TRBD2 | TRBJ2-1 | TRBV28 | ASTASWGGPSDEQF
- | TRBJ2-7 | TRBV28 | ASSQTGTSYEQY
- | TRBJ1-1 | TRBV29-1 | SANANTEAF